This paragraph covers one TCR beta chain sequence. This entry belongs to a study of T cell responses to AZD1222 COVID-19 vaccine. TCRdb's copy holds only in-frame clones and misses some; the assay was immunoSEQ multiplex PCR. The repertoire includes about 99,000 clones, more than 80% of them detected once, and approximately 11% sits in the top ten. With 6 bases removed from V and 7 bases from J, the gap between germline ends came to 19 bases. This CDR3 comprises 15 residues. Germline V gene sequence: CDR1 LNHDA, CDR2 SQIVND (reference sequence). V and J are TRBV19 and TRBJ1-5; D ambiguous. This receptor was obtained from an adult in good health. This specimen was peripheral blood, taken on day 0 of AZD1222 vaccination. In DNA form, the CDR3 reads TGTGCCAGTAGCCTGGATGAGGGTAGAACGCAGCCCCAGCATTTT. It specifies CASSLDEGRTQPQHF. Complete variable domain (other parts from reference TRBV19 and TRBJ1-5): DGGITQSPKYLFRKEGQNVTLSCEQNLNHDAMYWYRQDPGQGLRLIYYSQIVNDFQKGDIAEGYSVSREKKESFPLTVTSAQKNPTAFYLCASSLDEGRTQPQHFGDGTRLSIL.